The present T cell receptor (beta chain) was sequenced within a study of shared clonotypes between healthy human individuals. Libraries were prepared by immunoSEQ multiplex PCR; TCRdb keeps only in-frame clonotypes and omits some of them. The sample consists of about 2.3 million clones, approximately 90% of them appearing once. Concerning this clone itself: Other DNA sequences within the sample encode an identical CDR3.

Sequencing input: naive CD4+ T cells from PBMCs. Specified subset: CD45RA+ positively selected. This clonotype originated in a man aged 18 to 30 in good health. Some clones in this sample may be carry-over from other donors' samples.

CDR3 sequence reads: CASSPSGANVLTF. CDR3 DNA sequence: TGTGCCAGCTCACCCTCTGGGGCCAACGTCCTGACTTTC. This rearrangement joins TRBV18 to TRBJ2-6; no reliable D call. Germline V gene sequence: CDR1 KGHSH, CDR2 LQKENI. V lost 3 bases to trimming and J lost 0 bases, with 0 bases between them. This CDR3 comprises 13 residues. The whole variable domain, filled in from reference TRBV18 and TRBJ2-6, reads NAGVMQNPRHLVRRRGQEARLRCSPMKGHSHVYWYRQLPEEGLKFMVYLQKENIIDESGMPKERFSAEFPKEGPSILRIQQVVRGDSAAYFCASSPSGANVLTFGAGSRLTVL.